This T cell receptor beta chain is drawn from a study of CD8+ T cells in alopecia areata. RNA extraction and reverse transcription yielded cDNA as sequencing template. Only in-frame clones appear in the TCRdb table, and some are missing; sequencing was by immunoSEQ multiplex PCR. In the table there are fewer than 150,000 clones, around 64% of which are singletons. On this clone itself: The antigen is undetermined.

The ends were cut back, 4 bases at V and 1 base at J, with 11 bases in the middle. Germline CDR1 reads SGHNT; CDR2 reads YYREEE (reference sequence). The CDR3 has 15 residues. Study-wide findings and caveats: Affected scalp, especially in alopecia totalis/universalis, had a higher clonality than normal scalp did. Besides other cells, scalp samples also yield sequences of resident alphabeta T cells from normal skin.

The receptor was derived from a human donor in good health. The chain links TRBV5-4 to TRBJ2-2, with TRBD1 as a possible D gene (6 bases). What was sequenced was CD4+ T cells sorted from blood. The CDR3 is CASSAGQLNTGELFF. CDR3 in DNA: TGTGCCAGCAGCGCTGGACAGTTGAACACCGGGGAGCTGTTTTTT.